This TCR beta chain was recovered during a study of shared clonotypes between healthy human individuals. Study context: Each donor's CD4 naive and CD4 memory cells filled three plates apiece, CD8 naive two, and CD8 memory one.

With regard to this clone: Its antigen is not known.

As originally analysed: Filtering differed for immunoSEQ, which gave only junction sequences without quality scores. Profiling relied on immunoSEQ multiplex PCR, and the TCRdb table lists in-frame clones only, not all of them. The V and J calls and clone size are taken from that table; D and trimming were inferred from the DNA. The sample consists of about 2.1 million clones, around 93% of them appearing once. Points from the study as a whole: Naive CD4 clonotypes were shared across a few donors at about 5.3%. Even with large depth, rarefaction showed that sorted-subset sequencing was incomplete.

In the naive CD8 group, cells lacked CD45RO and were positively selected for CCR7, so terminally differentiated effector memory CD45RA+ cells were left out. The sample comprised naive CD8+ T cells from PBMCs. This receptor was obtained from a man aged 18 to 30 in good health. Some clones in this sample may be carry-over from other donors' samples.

The CDR3 is CASSLLAVEGLNYEQYF. The CDR3 nucleotides are TGTGCCAGCAGTTTATTAGCGGTGGAGGGACTTAACTACGAGCAGTACTTC. This rearrangement joins TRBV27 to TRBJ2-7, with D possibly matching TRBD2 (6 bases). The V end lost 1 base, the J end lost 3 bases, and 19 bases lay between the germline ends. The CDR3 covers 17 residues. Germline V gene data show CDR1 as MNHEY and CDR2 as SMNVEV (reference sequence).